The sequence of this TCR beta chain was determined in a study of blood T cells in healthy people across ages. Findings of the study overall: Estimated diversity, derived from one million T cells, was regarded as an underestimate.

Whenever a sample was processed, at least 6 million PBMCs were isolated. Every sample gave at least 5.5 micrograms of total RNA when it was extracted. This clonotype has at least ten counts. Its antigen is still unknown. V lost 2 bases to trimming and J lost 4 bases, with 15 bases between them. The CDR3 is 14 amino acids. In germline, CDR1 is DFQATT, CDR2 SNEGSKA (reference sequence). PCR was performed a second time for roughly 7 to 12 cycles using a sample-barcoded 5' primer and a J-beta primer mix. TCRdb re-called the 5' RACE reads through MiXCR, storing one row per CDR3 protein. The repertoire includes 900,000 to 950,000 distinct CDR3 sequences, 25% to 30% of them detected once, and roughly a tenth sits in the top ten. This same sample was also taken into another study, of T cells of mothers and their children.

Material: blood. The chain couples TRBV20-1 to TRBJ2-7; D perhaps matches TRBD2 (7 bases). The sequence was collected from a woman between 40 and 55 years old in good health. Written as DNA, the CDR3 is TGCAGTGCTAGACCCTGGGGGGGCGGATACGAGCAGTACTTC. Amino acid sequence: CSARPWGGGYEQYF.